Shown below are 21 T cell receptor beta chains from a single sample sequenced in a study of monozygotic twins with inflammatory bowel disease. Reanalyzing the 5' RACE reads, TCRdb keeps one entry per CDR3 protein, without DNA. Here the sample table reports approximately 300,000 distinct CDR3 sequences. The sequenced sample was blood. Receptor source: a human donor with ulcerative colitis or Crohn's disease, or a healthy co-twin of an affected twin (not recorded which).

The J gene is TRBJ2-1, the V gene TRBV9; with no DNA, the TCRdb D assignment of TRBD2 cannot be verified. Germline CDR1 SGDLS, CDR2 YYNGEE. The CDR3 has 17 residues. CDR3: CASSASGLAGGHGEQFF. Full variable domain (remainder filled in from reference TRBV9 and TRBJ2-1): DSGVTQTPKHLITATGQRVTLRCSPRSGDLSVYWYQQSLDQGLQFLIQYYNGEERAKGNILERFSAQQFPDLHSELNLSSLELGDSALYFCASSASGLAGGHGEQFFGPGTRLTVL.

The chain is built from TRBV19 and TRBJ2-5; the D gene TCRdb calls, TRBD1, cannot be checked with no DNA. The length of the CDR3 is 16 residues. Looked up from germline, CDR1 is LNHDA and CDR2 is SQIVND (reference sequence). The CDR3 sequence is CASTPRRASVGETQYF.

The CDR3 sequence is CASSYGPVRGLGTEAFF. The J gene is TRBJ1-1, the V gene TRBV6-5. CDR1 is MNHEY and CDR2 is SVGAGI in the germline V gene. The CDR3 is 17 residues long.

V and J are TRBV28 and TRBJ2-3; TCRdb designates TRBD1, a call that cannot be tested without DNA. This CDR3 has 13 residues. CDR1 and CDR2 (germline): MDHEN, SYDVKM. The CDR3 protein is CASTDSSTDTQYF.

The rearrangement uses TRBV24-1 and TRBJ2-7; TCRdb's D call of TRBD2 is untestable without DNA. This CDR3 has 15 residues. The germline CDR1 and CDR2 sequences are KGHDR and SFDVKD. CDR3 protein: CATSDPLTAPDEQYF.

The chain carries TRBV19 and TRBJ2-1; TCRdb outputs TRBD1, but without DNA this stays unchecked. The CDR3 is 15 amino acids. The germline V gene has CDR1 LNHDA and CDR2 SQIVND (reference sequence). The CDR3 loop reads CASSPEWGVFDEQFF.

The CDR3 is CSASGQLRTDTQYF. The chain employs TRBV20-1 and TRBJ2-3. The length of the CDR3 is 14 residues. Germline V lookup: CDR1 DFQATT, CDR2 SNEGSKA (reference sequence).

The chain recombines TRBV7-2 with TRBJ1-6; with no DNA, the TCRdb D assignment of TRBD1 cannot be verified. This CDR3 is built from 14 residues. The germline CDR1 and CDR2 sequences are SGHTA and FQGNSA. The CDR3 loop reads CASRTQGADSPLHF.

The chain couples TRBV12-3 or TRBV12-4 to TRBJ2-4; TCRdb names TRBD1, which stays unverified in the absence of DNA. There are 11 residues in the CDR3. The CDR3 spells CASGTGARGYF.

The chain carries TRBV5-5 and TRBJ1-1. Germline lookup yields CDR1 SGHKS and CDR2 YYEKEE (reference sequence). The CDR3 is made up of 13 amino acids. This CDR3 is CASSWSGGGEAFF.

The chain combines TRBV15 with TRBJ2-7; the D gene TCRdb calls, TRBD2, cannot be checked with no DNA. The germline V gene encodes CDR1 LNHNV and CDR2 YYDKDF (reference sequence). CDR3 length: 16 amino acids. CDR3 sequence reads: CATSALAGGINYEQYF.

This chain links TRBV12-3 or TRBV12-4 with TRBJ1-6. This CDR3 has 13 residues. CDR3 sequence reads: CASSFKGNSPLHF.

The V gene is TRBV7-8, the J gene TRBJ2-7; no DNA is available, so the TRBD1 call from TCRdb remains unchecked. Germline lookup yields CDR1 SGHVS and CDR2 FQNEAQ. The CDR3 contains 16 residues. CDR3 amino acids: CASSLGGTGLGYEQYF. Using reference TRBV7-8 and TRBJ2-7 for the parts outside the CDR3, the full variable domain is GAGVSQSPRYKVAKRGQDVALRCDPISGHVSLFWYQQALGQGPEFLTYFQNEAQLDKSGLPSDRFFAERPEGSVSTLKIQRTQQEDSAVYLCASSLGGTGLGYEQYFGPGTRLTVT.

The chain employs TRBV30 and TRBJ2-4; TCRdb indicates TRBD2, and absent DNA this call remains unverified. This CDR3 has 13 residues. CDR1 is GTSNPN, CDR2 SVGIG, per germline (reference sequence). CDR3 loop: CAWGLAGGNIQYF. The full variable domain, rest sourced from reference TRBV30 and TRBJ2-4, is SQTIHQWPATLVQPVGSPLSLECTVEGTSNPNLYWYRQAAGRGLQLLFYSVGIGQISSEVPQNLSASRPQDRQFILSSKKLLLSDSGFYLCAWGLAGGNIQYFGAGTRLSVL.

This chain joins TRBV4-3 and TRBJ2-4; TCRdb returns TRBD1, unconfirmable since there is no DNA. The germline V gene has CDR1 LGHNA and CDR2 YSLEER. The CDR3 covers 15 residues. CDR3 amino acids: CASSQGGLAKNIQYF.

This chain connects TRBV7-8 to TRBJ2-7; checking the TCRdb D call of TRBD2 is not possible without DNA. The CDR3 is 14 residues long. Germline CDR1 reads SGHVS; CDR2 reads FQNEAQ. CDR3 in amino acids: CASSVLADTYEQYF.

This chain uses TRBV29-1 with TRBJ2-1; the D call from TCRdb, TRBD2, cannot be confirmed without DNA. Germline V gene data show CDR1 as SQVTM and CDR2 as ANQGSEA. The CDR3 has 14 residues. Here the CDR3 reads CSVASGAQYNEQFF.

The chain recombines TRBV28 with TRBJ2-2; TCRdb names TRBD1, which stays unverified in the absence of DNA. Germline CDR1 MDHEN, CDR2 SYDVKM. The CDR3 is 15 amino acids. CDR3 sequence: CASSHPGGGTGELFF.

V is TRBV5-1 and J is TRBJ2-7; with no DNA, the TCRdb D assignment of TRBD2 cannot be verified. Germline V lookup: CDR1 SGHRS, CDR2 YFSETQ. This CDR3 has 18 amino acids. CDR3 sequence: CASSRGGTSASRSFEQYF.

The chain has TRBV7-2 and TRBJ1-4; TCRdb outputs TRBD1, but without DNA this stays unchecked. The CDR3 has 14 residues. CDR1 and CDR2 from the germline V gene are SGHTA and FQGNSA. The CDR3 here is CASSYRGKNEKLFF.

This chain links TRBV20-1 with TRBJ1-1; the TCRdb D gene call, TRBD1, has no DNA to confirm it. The CDR3 totals 13 residues. Per germline, CDR1 DFQATT and CDR2 SNEGSKA (reference sequence). Here the CDR3 reads CSAMTAPSTEAFF.